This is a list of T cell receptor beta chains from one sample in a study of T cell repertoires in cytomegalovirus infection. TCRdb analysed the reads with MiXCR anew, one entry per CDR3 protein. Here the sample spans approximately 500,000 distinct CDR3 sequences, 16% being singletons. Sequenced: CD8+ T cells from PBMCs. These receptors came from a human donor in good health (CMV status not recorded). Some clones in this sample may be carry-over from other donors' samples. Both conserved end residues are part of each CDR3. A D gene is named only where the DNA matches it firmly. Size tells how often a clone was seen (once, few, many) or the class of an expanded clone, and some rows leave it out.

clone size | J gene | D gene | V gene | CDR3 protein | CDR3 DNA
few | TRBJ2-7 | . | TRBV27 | CASRLGATYEQYF | TGTGCCAGCAGGTTAGGGGCAACCTACGAGCAGTACTTC
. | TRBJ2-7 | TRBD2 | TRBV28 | CASSFGGRAYEQYF | TGTGCCAGCAGTTTCGGGGGGAGGGCCTACGAGCAGTACTTC
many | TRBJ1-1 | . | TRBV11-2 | CASSQHPGYPTEAFF | TGTGCCAGCAGCCAACACCCCGGTTACCCGACCGAAGCTTTCTTT
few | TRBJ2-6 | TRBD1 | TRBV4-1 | CASSRRQGSSGANVLTF | TGCGCCAGCAGCAGACGACAGGGGAGCTCTGGGGCCAACGTCCTGACTTTC
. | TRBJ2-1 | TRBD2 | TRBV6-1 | CASSAERGLAGDEQFF | TGTGCCAGCAGTGCCGAAAGGGGACTAGCGGGTGATGAGCAGTTCTTC
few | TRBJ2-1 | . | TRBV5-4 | CASSSRDANNEQFF | TGTGCCAGCAGCTCCCGGGACGCTAACAATGAGCAGTTCTTC
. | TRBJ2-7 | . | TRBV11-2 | CASTTRVTASYEQYF | TGTGCCAGCACCACGAGAGTGACAGCCTCCTACGAGCAGTACTTC
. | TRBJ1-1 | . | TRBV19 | CASSPGAGVVLPMNTEAFF | TGTGCCAGTAGCCCAGGGGCAGGCGTGGTTCTCCCCATGAACACTGAAGCTTTCTTT
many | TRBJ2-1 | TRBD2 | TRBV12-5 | CASGEAGGEYEQFF | TGTGCTAGTGGAGAGGCGGGGGGAGAGTATGAGCAGTTCTTC
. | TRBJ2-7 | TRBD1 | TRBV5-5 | CASSTGQGAPYEQYF | TGTGCCAGCAGCACCGGACAGGGGGCGCCGTACGAGCAGTACTTC
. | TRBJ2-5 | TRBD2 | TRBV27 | CASSQGTSGRADWETQYF | TGTGCCAGCAGTCAGGGGACTAGCGGGAGGGCCGATTGGGAGACCCAGTACTTC
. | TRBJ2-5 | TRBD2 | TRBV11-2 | CASSSSEREGLETQYF | TGTGCCAGCAGCTCCTCCGAGCGGGAGGGCCTGGAGACCCAGTACTTC
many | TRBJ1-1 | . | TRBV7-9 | CASSRRTLEAFF | TGTGCCAGCAGCCGAAGGACGCTTGAAGCTTTCTTT
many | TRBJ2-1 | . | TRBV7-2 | CASSLAGAGEQFF | TGTGCCAGCAGCTTAGCGGGGGCGGGTGAGCAGTTCTTC
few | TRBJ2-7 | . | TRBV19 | CASSNAGGTYYEQYF | TGTGCCAGTAGTAACGCAGGGGGGACTTACTACGAGCAGTACTTC
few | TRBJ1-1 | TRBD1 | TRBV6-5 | CASSYRGQGAGRTEAFF | TGTGCCAGCAGTTACCGGGGACAGGGGGCGGGTCGAACTGAAGCTTTCTTT
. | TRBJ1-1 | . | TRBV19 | CASINEPGLLAEAFF | TGTGCCAGTATCAACGAACCGGGACTACTCGCTGAAGCTTTCTTT
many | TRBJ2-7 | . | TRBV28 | CASSNSGQQYEQYF | TGTGCCAGCAGCAACAGCGGACAGCAATACGAGCAGTACTTC
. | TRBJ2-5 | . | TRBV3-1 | CASSQDGPPPGETQYF | TGTGCCAGCAGCCAAGATGGACCTCCCCCCGGGGAGACCCAGTACTTC
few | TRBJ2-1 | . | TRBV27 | CASSLDAHNEQFF | TGTGCCAGCAGTTTAGACGCCCACAATGAGCAGTTCTTC
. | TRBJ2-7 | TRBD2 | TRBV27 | CASSLMGSSGRGREQYF | TGTGCCAGCAGTTTAATGGGTAGCAGCGGGAGGGGAAGAGAGCAGTACTTC
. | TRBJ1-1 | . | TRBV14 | CASSPAGLRLNTEAFF | TGTGCCAGCAGCCCCGCGGGCTTAAGGTTGAACACTGAAGCTTTCTTT
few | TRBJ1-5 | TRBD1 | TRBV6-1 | CASSWTGDGNQPQHF | TGTGCCAGCAGTTGGACAGGGGATGGGAATCAGCCCCAGCATTTT
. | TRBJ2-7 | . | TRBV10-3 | CAIWLGTHNSEQYF | TGTGCCATCTGGTTAGGGACCCATAACTCCGAGCAGTACTTC
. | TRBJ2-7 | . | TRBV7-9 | CASSLEVGNEQYF | TGTGCCAGCAGCTTAGAAGTAGGGAACGAGCAGTACTTC
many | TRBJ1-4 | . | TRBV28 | CASSLRGVGEKLFF | TGTGCCAGCAGTTTACGGGGCGTTGGTGAAAAACTGTTTTTT
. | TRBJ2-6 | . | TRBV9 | CASGSGSSGANVLTF | TGTGCCAGCGGGTCGGGGAGCTCTGGGGCCAACGTCCTGACTTTC
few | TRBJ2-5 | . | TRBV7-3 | CASSLLVGSETQYF | TGTGCCAGCAGCTTATTAGTGGGCAGCGAGACCCAGTACTTC
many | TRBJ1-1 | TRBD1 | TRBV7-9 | CASRYDRGSTEAFF | TGTGCCAGCAGATACGACAGGGGGAGTACTGAAGCTTTCTTT
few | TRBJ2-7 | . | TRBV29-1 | CSVEGLAGRHEQYF | TGCAGCGTTGAAGGGTTGGCAGGGAGGCACGAGCAGTACTTC
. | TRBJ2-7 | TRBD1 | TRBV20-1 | CSAGQGATYEQYF | TGCAGTGCCGGACAGGGGGCCACCTACGAGCAGTACTTC
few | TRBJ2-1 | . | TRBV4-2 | CASSQAPPGAYNEQFF | TGTGCCAGCAGCCAAGCCCCCCCGGGAGCCTACAATGAGCAGTTCTTC
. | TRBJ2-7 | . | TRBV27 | CASSLERASSYEQYF | TGTGCCAGCAGTTTAGAGCGGGCGAGCTCCTACGAGCAGTACTTC
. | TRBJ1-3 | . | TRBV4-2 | CASSQEGRRPSSGNTIYF | TGTGCCAGCAGCCAAGAGGGCCGGCGTCCCAGCTCTGGAAACACCATATATTTT
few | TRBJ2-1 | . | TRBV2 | CASSEWGLNEQFF | TGTGCCAGCAGTGAATGGGGGCTCAATGAGCAGTTCTTC
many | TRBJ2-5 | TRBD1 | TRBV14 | CASSPRTGGVETQYF | TGTGCCAGCAGCCCTCGGACAGGGGGCGTGGAGACCCAGTACTTC
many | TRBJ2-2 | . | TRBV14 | CASSQDFGGAFGFYTGELFF | TGTGCCAGCAGCCAAGATTTCGGCGGAGCTTTTGGGTTTTACACCGGGGAGCTGTTTTTT
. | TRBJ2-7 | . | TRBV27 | CASSSTPTYEQYF | TGTGCCAGCAGTTCCACCCCCACCTACGAGCAGTACTTC
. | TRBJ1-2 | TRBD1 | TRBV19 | CASIPRTDRRNYGYTF | TGTGCCAGTATACCCCGGACGGACAGGAGAAACTATGGCTACACCTTC
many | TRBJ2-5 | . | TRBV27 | CASSYYGFQTPKETQYF | TGTGCCAGCAGTTATTATGGCTTTCAAACCCCAAAAGAGACCCAGTACTTC
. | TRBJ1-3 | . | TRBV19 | CASSPLASGNTIYF | TGTGCCAGTAGTCCCCTCGCCTCTGGAAACACCATATATTTT
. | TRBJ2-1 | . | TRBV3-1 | CASSQDRGRSNEQFF | TGTGCCAGCAGCCAAGATCGGGGCAGATCTAATGAGCAGTTCTTC
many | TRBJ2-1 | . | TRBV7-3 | CASSFGGRTSEYNEQFF | TGTGCCAGCAGCTTTGGTGGCCGAACGTCGGAGTACAATGAGCAGTTCTTC
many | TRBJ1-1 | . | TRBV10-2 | CASSARGEAFF | TGCGCCAGCAGTGCAAGGGGCGAGGCTTTCTTT